This section outlines one T cell receptor beta chain sequence together with its context. Which antigen it targets is not known. No base quality values were provided; no much bigger clone lies one nucleotide off. PBMCs were isolated by Ficoll-Paque density gradient centrifugation. The data were obtained in a study of T-cell memory formation after mild COVID-19 (dated by TCRdb to the early 2020s). At the level of the whole study: TCR sequence clusters from the two donors were found to be largely donor specific. Two young, previously healthy adult volunteers made up the cohort, one male and one female. Longitudinal TCRalpha and TCRbeta repertoire sequencing tracked T-cell clones expanding and contracting after mild COVID-19 in a couple of donors. Results the study describes overall, beyond this receptor: Only two mild cases were covered in the study, and larger cohorts including severe cases with pre-infection samples were considered necessary. SARS-CoV-2 specificity of the second-wave clones peaking on day 37 was not confirmed. Contracting CD4+ clones turned up mainly in the CM and EM memory subsets, whereas EMRA was where CD8+ clones were enriched. Balanced CD4/CD8 phenotypes were observed for clones contracting from day 15 to 85, whereas a bias towards CD4+ was observed for a second wave of clones expanding from day 15 to 37. Some responding clones were found in pre-infection memory, which suggests that pre-existing cross-reactive memory T cells took part in the SARS-CoV-2 response.

These reads were obtained on an Illumina NovaSeq 6000. TCRalpha and TCRbeta cDNA libraries were built by 5'RACE with constant-segment primers, adding sample barcodes and unique molecular identifiers. RNA was extracted from every sample with Trizol reagent. Libraries were amplified in two PCR steps, with a second sample barcode and Illumina TruSeq adapters added in the second step. Sequencing of the libraries was done on an Illumina NovaSeq, producing 2 x 150 bp paired-end reads. As for the authors' bioinformatics: Reads were demultiplexed and collapsed into UMI-guided consensus sequences with migec v1.2.7. Using mixcr v2.1.11, UMI consensuses were aligned to TRA and TRB V and J templates and then assembled into clonotypes. Clonotypes were classified as expanded or contracted when called significant by both edgeR and NoisET, with noise models trained on biological replicates. edgeR calls used a false discovery rate-adjusted p below 0.01 and a log2 fold-change threshold of 1. As an exploratory analysis of dynamics, max-normalized trajectories of the 1000 most abundant clonotypes were examined by PCA with hierarchical clustering. The CD4 or CD8 phenotype of responding clones was assigned using the separately sequenced CD4+ and CD8+ repertoires. TCRdb redid the processing of the public reads, applying fastp at Q25 and MiXCR, and retained in-frame beta chains. Rows matching on CDR3 protein sequence are summarized as one entry with the most common DNA and genes. The V and J calls and clone size come from TCRdb's table, not from the authors' own analysis. The sample profile shows 60,000 to 65,000 distinct CDR3 sequences; approximately 9% of them were found once. The top ten constitute around 1.2% of the sample.

The germline V gene provides CDR1 MDHEN and CDR2 SYDVKM. At the junction V is shortened by 8 bases and J by 5 bases; bases outside the gene matches: 8. Inclusive of the bounding cysteine and phenylalanine, the CDR3 is 15 residues long. Only the CDR3 region is kept as DNA, spanning 45 bases read in frame from base 1. The rearranged segments are TRBV28 and TRBJ2-1, and TRBD2 matches 11 of the central bases. The sequenced material came from PBMCs or a T cell subset sorted from them (not recorded which). The TCR was taken from a man aged 18-30 years who had mild COVID-19 (a few samples of this study predate the infection). The sample titles of this study are shuffled in the database, so cell type and time point are left out; the donor was told from shared clones. The sequence in DNA is TGTGCCAGCTACTCGACTAGCGGGATAGACAATGAGCAGTTCTTC. Translation gives CASYSTSGIDNEQFF.